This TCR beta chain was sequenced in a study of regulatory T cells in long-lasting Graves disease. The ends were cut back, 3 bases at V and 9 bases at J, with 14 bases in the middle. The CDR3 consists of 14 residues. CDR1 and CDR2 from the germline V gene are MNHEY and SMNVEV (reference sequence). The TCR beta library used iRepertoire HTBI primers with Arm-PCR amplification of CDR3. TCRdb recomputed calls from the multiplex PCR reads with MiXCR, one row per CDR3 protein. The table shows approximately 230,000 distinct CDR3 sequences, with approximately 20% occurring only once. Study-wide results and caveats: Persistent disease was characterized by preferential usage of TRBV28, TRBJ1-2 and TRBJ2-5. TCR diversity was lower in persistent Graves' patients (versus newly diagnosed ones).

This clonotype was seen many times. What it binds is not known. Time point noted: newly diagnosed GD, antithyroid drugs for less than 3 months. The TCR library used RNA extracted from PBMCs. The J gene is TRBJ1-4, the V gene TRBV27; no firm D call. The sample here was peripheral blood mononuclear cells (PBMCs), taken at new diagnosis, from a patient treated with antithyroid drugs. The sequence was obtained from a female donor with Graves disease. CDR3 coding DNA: TGTGCCAGCAGTTTCACGGGGTCTGAACAAAAACTGTTTTTT. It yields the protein CASSFTGSEQKLFF.